This section outlines one TCR beta chain sequence together with its context. The record originates from a study of control samples from healthy donors and cancer patients. Trimming took off 5 bases at V and 3 bases at J, with 12 bases between the two ends. Germline-derived CDR1 and CDR2 are SSHAT and FNYEAQ (reference sequence). The CDR3 has 14 residues. Measured with immunoSEQ multiplex PCR; TCRdb has only the in-frame clones, and not every one. The sample has about 140,000 clones; 70% to 90% are singletons. Sequencing was carried out using blood. This TCR derives from a man between 18 and 35 years old in good health. The chain recombines TRBV7-7 with TRBJ2-3, with unresolved D. The CDR3 DNA is TGTGCCAGCAGCCCACGCCTAGGTACAGATACGCAGTATTTT. Protein sequence: CASSPRLGTDTQYF.